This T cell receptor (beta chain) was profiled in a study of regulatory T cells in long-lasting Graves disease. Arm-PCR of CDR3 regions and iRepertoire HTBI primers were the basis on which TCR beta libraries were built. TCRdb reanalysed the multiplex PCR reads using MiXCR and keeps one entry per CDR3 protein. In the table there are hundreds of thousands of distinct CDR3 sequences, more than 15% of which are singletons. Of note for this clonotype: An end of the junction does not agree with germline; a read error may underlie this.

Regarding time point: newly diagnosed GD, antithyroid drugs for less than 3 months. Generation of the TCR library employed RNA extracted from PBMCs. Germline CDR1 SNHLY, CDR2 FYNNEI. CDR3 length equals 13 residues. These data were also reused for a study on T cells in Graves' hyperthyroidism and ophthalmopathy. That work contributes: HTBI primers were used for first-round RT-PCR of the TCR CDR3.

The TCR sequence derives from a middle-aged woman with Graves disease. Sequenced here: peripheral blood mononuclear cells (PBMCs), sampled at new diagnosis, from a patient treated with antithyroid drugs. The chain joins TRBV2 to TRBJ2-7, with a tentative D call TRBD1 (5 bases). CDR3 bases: TGTGCCACCAGTGATCGCAGGGTCGCCGAGCAGTACTTC. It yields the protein CATSDRRVAEQYF. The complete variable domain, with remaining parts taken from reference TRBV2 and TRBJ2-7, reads EPEVTQTPSHQVTQMGQEVILRCVPISNHLYFYWYRQILGQKVEFLVSFYNNEISEKSEIFDDQFSVERPDGSNFTLKIRSTKLEDSAMYFCATSDRRVAEQYFGPGTRLTVT.